These 11 T cell receptor beta chains share one sample of origin, sequenced in a study of PD-L1 blockade in urothelial cancer. The time point was: peripheral blood 6 weeks after treatment start. TCRdb's table, derived via immunoSEQ multiplex PCR, lists solely in-frame clones and lacks some. The sample contains about 48,000 clones, 80% to 90% of which appear only once. The sequencing used PBMCs, collected around atezolizumab (anti-PD-L1) treatment. The origin of the receptors is an older man with urothelial cancer.

In nucleotides, the CDR3 is TGTGCCAGCAGTTTATCGCGACAGGGGGGAGAAAAACTGTTTTTT. Translating it yields CASSLSRQGGEKLFF. The chain employs TRBV27 and TRBJ1-4; 9 nucleotides line up with TRBD1. After removal of 0 bases from V and 8 bases from J, the junction contained 4 bases not matched to a gene. The CDR3 loop spans 15 amino acids. The germline V gene encodes CDR1 MNHEY and CDR2 SMNVEV (reference sequence).

The genes are TRBV5-1 and TRBJ2-4; 7 nucleotides match TRBD1. The CDR3 is 13 amino acids. V was clipped by 4 bases and J by 7 bases; unmatched bases: 5. Germline CDR1 SGHRS, CDR2 YFSETQ. The CDR3 DNA sequence: TGCGCCAGCAGCGACGACAGGGAGAACATTCAGTACTTC. This translates into CASSDDRENIQYF.

This clone was detected only a few times. The chain is built from TRBV11-3 and TRBJ2-2; 7 bases fit TRBD1. CDR3 length: 17 residues. V shed 5 bases, J shed 1 base, and the junction held 10 bases outside the gene matches. Looked up from germline, CDR1 is SGHNT and CDR2 is YENEEA. This chain's CDR3 is CASSPPPWTGNTGELFF. Here the CDR3 DNA reads TGTGCCAGCAGCCCACCACCCTGGACAGGGAACACCGGGGAGCTGTTTTTT.

The V and J genes are TRBV29-1 and TRBJ2-5; D possibly corresponds to TRBD1 (5 bases). Trimming removed 6 bases at V and 2 bases at J, with 10 bases between. The CDR3 consists of 12 residues. Germline CDR1 reads SQVTM; CDR2 reads ANQGSEA. The CDR3 DNA reads as TGCAGCGTGAAGAGACAGCAAGAGACCCAGTACTTC. It specifies CSVKRQQETQYF.

This chain connects TRBV27 to TRBJ2-1; 7 nucleotides agree with TRBD2. The germline V gene has CDR1 MNHEY and CDR2 SMNVEV (reference sequence). With V trimmed by 0 bases and J by 0 bases, 5 bases remained unmatched. This CDR3 is built from 17 residues. This CDR3 is CASSLSQGGSSYNEQFF. The CDR3 DNA is TGTGCCAGCAGTTTATCCCAGGGAGGGAGCTCCTACAATGAGCAGTTCTTC.

This clone was seen only once. The genes are TRBV11-3 and TRBJ2-3, with no clear D. This CDR3 has 13 residues. Trimming took 3 bases from V and 5 from J, leaving 9 bases between them. From germline, CDR1 is SGHNT and CDR2 YENEEA. CDR3 in DNA: TGTGCCAGCAGCTTGGCAGTTCAAGATACGCAGTATTTT. Residues: CASSLAVQDTQYF. The entire variable domain, with the rest obtained from reference TRBV11-3 and TRBJ2-3, is as follows: EAGVVQSPRYKIIEKKQPVAFWCNPISGHNTLYWYLQNLGQGPELLIRYENEEAVDDSQLPKDRFSAERLKGVDSTLKIQPAELGDSAVYLCASSLAVQDTQYFGPGTRLTVL.

The V call is TRBV5-1, the J call TRBJ2-3; D remains ambiguous. This CDR3 region has 14 residues. CDR1 and CDR2 from the germline V gene are SGHRS and YFSETQ. Between the trimmed V and J ends, which lost 0 bases and 5 bases, there was a span of 10 bases. The CDR3 coding sequence is TGCGCCAGCAGCTTGGCCGCTCCCAGAGATACGCAGTATTTT. As protein: CASSLAAPRDTQYF.

The chain joins TRBV7-8 to TRBJ2-7; 8 bases fit TRBD2. This CDR3 is built from 17 residues. J gave up 0 bases and V 1 base, and 8 bases lay outside the gene matches. Germline V lookup: CDR1 SGHVS, CDR2 FQNEAQ. CDR3 sequence reads: CASSLDGTRLISYEQYF. The CDR3 DNA follows: TGTGCCAGCAGCTTAGACGGGACTAGACTCATCTCCTACGAGCAGTACTTC.

J is TRBJ2-7 and V is TRBV4-1, with 9 nucleotides matching TRBD2. CDR3 length equals 17 residues. Trimming removed 3 bases from V and 0 bases from J; junction bases left unmatched: 9. Germline-derived CDR1 and CDR2 are MGHRA and YSYEKL. The CDR3: CASSQGVLAGLSYEQYF. In DNA, the CDR3 is TGCGCCAGCAGCCAGGGGGTACTAGCGGGCCTCTCCTACGAGCAGTACTTC.

The chain carries TRBV7-2 and TRBJ1-4, with D uncertain. V lost 5 bases and J lost 11, with 18 bases in between. From germline, CDR1 is SGHTA and CDR2 FQGNSA. The CDR3 is 14 amino acids. The CDR3 region is CASSPDGEGMKLFF. In DNA, the CDR3 is TGTGCCAGCAGCCCCGATGGGGAGGGTATGAAACTGTTTTTT.

This clone was observed a few times. The J gene is TRBJ2-1, the V gene TRBV30; perhaps TRBD1 as D (6 bases). Trimming took off 1 base at V and 13 bases at J, with 14 bases between the two ends. The CDR3 consists of 12 residues. The germline V gene encodes CDR1 GTSNPN and CDR2 SVGIG (reference sequence). The DNA of the CDR3 is TGTGCCTGGAGTGGGGGGCGCCGGGACCAGTTCTTC. Translating it yields CAWSGGRRDQFF.